The T cell receptor (beta chain) under discussion was sequenced for a study of identical twins. Whole-study findings and limits: Weaker excess sharing between twins was seen in beta out-of-frame sequences. Abundant beta clonotypes from cord blood bore fewer insertions; memory repertoires lacked this pattern.

TCRdb itself ran the 5' RACE reads through MiXCR, one entry per CDR3 protein. The sample includes 550,000 to 700,000 distinct CDR3 sequences, more than 9% seen only once; the top ten take 2.5% to 3.5%. This clonotype was picked up one time. Its specificity is unknown. Germline loops: CDR1 SEHNR, CDR2 FQNEAQ (reference sequence). The CDR3 is 16 amino acids. V was trimmed by 1 base and J by 2 bases, leaving 15 bases between them. These records were also assigned to another study, of yellow fever vaccine responses in identical twins.

The V and J genes are TRBV7-9 and TRBJ2-7; a possible D gene is TRBD2 (7 bases). Input material: PBMCs. The sequence was collected from a woman aged 18-29 years in good health. The CDR3 reads CASSLEGGGPPYEQYF. CDR3 DNA: TGTGCCAGCAGCTTAGAGGGGGGGGGACCCCCCTACGAGCAGTACTTC.